Below, 8 T cell receptor beta chains from the same sample are listed, as sequenced in a study of neoadjuvant anti-PD-1 for oral cavity cancer. Assay: immunoSEQ multiplex PCR; the TCRdb copy retains only in-frame clones and omits some. The data contain tens of thousands of clones, around four fifths of them singletons. Sample: PBMCs, taken before nivolumab (anti-PD-1) treatment. Receptors originate from a person aged 35-80 years with oral cavity squamous cell carcinoma.

This chain connects TRBV19 to TRBJ2-3; possibly TRBD1 for D (6 bases). In germline, CDR1 is LNHDA, CDR2 SQIVND (reference sequence). V shed 4 bases and J shed 6 bases, with 17 bases lying between them. The CDR3 is 15 amino acids. This chain's CDR3 is CASSSWNRAVDTQYF. In DNA, the CDR3 is TGTGCCAGTAGTAGCTGGAACAGGGCGGTGGATACGCAGTATTTT.

The chain has TRBV14 and TRBJ2-1; 8 bases map to TRBD2. Germline V gene data show CDR1 as SGHDN and CDR2 as FVKESK. CDR3 size: 17 residues. J lost 4 bases, V lost 0 bases, and 8 bases had no gene match. CDR3 bases: TGTGCCAGCAGCCAAGATCGGGCTAGCGGGCTGTACAATGAGCAGTTCTTC. This sequence encodes CASSQDRASGLYNEQFF.

A few counts support this clone. Here the CDR3 DNA reads TGTGCCAGCAGTTTATTTCGGACTAACTATGGCTACACCTTC. Translation gives CASSLFRTNYGYTF. The chain carries TRBV28 and TRBJ1-2; D not certain. Germline V gene sequence: CDR1 MDHEN, CDR2 SYDVKM. V shed 1 base and J shed 0 bases, with 6 bases lying between them. This CDR3 has 14 amino acids.

This clone has more than one count but fewer than ten. The CDR3, as DNA: TGTGCCAGCTCCCGGAGGGCGGCCGGCACCGGGGAGCTGTTTTTT. Encoded protein: CASSRRAAGTGELFF. The rearrangement joins TRBV18 to TRBJ2-2, with D possibly matching TRBD2 (6 bases). CDR3 size: 15 residues. V lost 6 bases and J 4 bases, leaving 15 bases between the germline ends. The germline CDR1 and CDR2 sequences are KGHSH and LQKENI.

The chain joins TRBV5-4 to TRBJ2-3, with a tentative D call TRBD2 (5 bases). CDR1 and CDR2 from the germline V gene are SGHNT and YYREEE (reference sequence). The CDR3 sequence is 16 residues long. Between the trimmed V and J ends, which lost 4 bases and 1 base, there was a span of 16 bases. CDR3 sequence (DNA): TGTGCCAGCAGCCCCGGAGGTCGCTCAGGCACAGATACGCAGTATTTT. This codes for CASSPGGRSGTDTQYF.

The CDR3 spells CASSLRASYNEQFF. CDR3 coding DNA: TGTGCCAGCAGTTTGAGGGCCTCCTACAATGAGCAGTTCTTC. The chain recombines TRBV27 with TRBJ2-1; possibly TRBD2 for D (5 bases). The CDR3 is 14 residues long. V gave up 3 bases and J gave up 0 bases, with 6 bases separating them. CDR1 MNHEY and CDR2 SMNVEV come from the germline V gene (reference sequence).

With respect to this clone: Other DNA sequences in this specimen translate into the identical CDR3. J is TRBJ1-2 and V is TRBV30; TRBD1 aligns across 7 bases. Per the germline V gene, CDR1 is GTSNPN and CDR2 is SVGIG (reference sequence). V trimming: 4 bases; J trimming: 5 bases; junction bases outside the gene matches: 1. This CDR3 region has 11 residues. The CDR3: CAWTGGYGYTF. The CDR3 DNA sequence: TGTGCCTGGACAGGGGGGTATGGCTACACCTTC.

This rearrangement joins TRBV4-1 to TRBJ1-5; D unclear. Trimming took off 0 bases at V and 6 bases at J, with 12 bases between the two ends. CDR3 length: 15 residues. The germline gives CDR1 MGHRA, CDR2 YSYEKL. CDR3 residues: CASSQDAGFRQPQHF. CDR3 bases: TGCGCCAGCAGCCAAGATGCTGGGTTTCGTCAGCCCCAGCATTTT.